Below are 12 T cell receptor beta chains sequenced from a single sample in a study of OX40 agonist ivuxolimab in advanced cancers. Some clones are missing from TCRdb's copy, which holds only in-frame ones; the method was immunoSEQ multiplex PCR. The sample gives fewer than 100,000 clones, just over 85% of which show up once; roughly 2% is in the top ten. The sequencing here drew on CD4+ or CD8+ T cells sorted from blood, taken in a trial of the OX40 agonist ivuxolimab. All receptors come from an adult with an advanced solid tumor such as melanoma, head and neck, liver or kidney cancer.

This rearrangement joins TRBV5-6 to TRBJ2-2; possible D gene TRBD1, 6 bases. Germline V gene sequence: CDR1 SGHDT, CDR2 YYEEEE. V shed 4 bases and J shed 0 bases, with 13 bases lying between them. This CDR3 is built from 16 residues. The CDR3 DNA sequence: TGTGCCAGCAGCACCTCTCGGACAGCGAACACCGGGGAGCTGTTTTTT. This gives the protein CASSTSRTANTGELFF.

The count of this clone is one. V and J are TRBV28 and TRBJ1-3; D possibly corresponds to TRBD1 (6 bases). There are 15 residues in the CDR3. V was clipped by 5 bases and J by 9 bases, with 20 bases between them. CDR1 and CDR2 from the germline V gene are MDHEN and SYDVKM. The CDR3 coding sequence is TGTGCCAGCAGTGTGGCGGGGGCCCGAGGGGGCACCATATATTTT. Its protein is CASSVAGARGGTIYF.

The V gene is TRBV7-6, the J gene TRBJ2-6; tentative D call: TRBD1 (6 bases). The germline V gene has CDR1 SGHVS and CDR2 FNYEAQ. This CDR3 is 18 amino acids long. V dropped 5 bases and J dropped 2 bases, with 19 bases sitting between them. The CDR3: CASSPTGTPLAGANVLTF. The CDR3 DNA is TGTGCCAGCAGCCCGACCGGGACACCTCTTGCTGGGGCCAACGTCCTGACTTTC.

The chain employs TRBV5-6 and TRBJ2-3; D might be TRBD2 (6 bases). V was clipped by 4 bases and J by 3 bases, with 9 bases between them. The germline V gene has CDR1 SGHDT and CDR2 YYEEEE. CDR3 length: 13 amino acids. The DNA of the CDR3 is TGTGCCAGCAGCATCGGGACTACAGATACGCAGTATTTT. This gives the protein CASSIGTTDTQYF.

This clone came up a few times. The chain uses TRBV4-2 and TRBJ2-2, with 10 positions matching TRBD2. CDR1 LGHNA and CDR2 YNFKEQ come from the germline V gene. This CDR3 has 17 amino acids. Trimming cost V 1 base and J 1 base; bases outside gene matches: 3. The CDR3 region is CASSQGPSGGNTGELFF. The DNA for the CDR3 is TGTGCCAGCAGCCAAGGACCTAGCGGGGGGAACACCGGGGAGCTGTTTTTT.

This rearrangement joins TRBV5-4 to TRBJ1-1, with D tentatively TRBD1 (5 bases). This CDR3 comprises 16 residues. The ends were cut back, 5 bases at V and 2 bases at J, with 19 bases in the middle. Germline assignment: CDR1 SGHNT and CDR2 YYREEE (reference sequence). CDR3 sequence (DNA): TGTGCCAGCAGACCGGGGGGGGAGGTGGTAAACACTGAAGCTTTCTTT. Translation gives CASRPGGEVVNTEAFF. Full variable domain (missing parts from reference TRBV5-4 and TRBJ1-1): ETGVTQSPTHLIKTRGQQVTLRCSSQSGHNTVSWYQQALGQGPQFIFQYYREEENGRGNFPPRFSGLQFPNYSSELNVNALELDDSALYLCASRPGGEVVNTEAFFGQGTRLTVV.

The chain links TRBV11-2 to TRBJ2-3; the D gene is possibly TRBD1 (6 bases). The CDR3 sequence is 14 residues long. Trimming pared 5 bases from V and 4 bases from J, leaving 13 bases between. The germline gives CDR1 SGHAT, CDR2 FQNNGV. The DNA for the CDR3 is TGTGCCAGCAGCCCACCCTGGGGGCCAGATACGCAGTATTTT. Translating it yields CASSPPWGPDTQYF.

This clone has a handful of counts. The chain couples TRBV19 to TRBJ2-5; 10 nucleotides agree with TRBD2. Germline CDR1 LNHDA, CDR2 SQIVND (reference sequence). V shed 5 bases and J 2 bases; nucleotides not matched to a gene: 5. The length of the CDR3 is 15 residues. The CDR3 nucleotides are TGTGCCAGTAGTGGTAGCGGGGGGATACAAGAGACCCAGTACTTC. This encodes CASSGSGGIQETQYF.

This chain links TRBV5-5 with TRBJ1-4; 9 bases line up with TRBD1. V lost 0 bases, J lost 6 bases, and 3 bases stayed unmatched. CDR1 is SGHKS, CDR2 YYEKEE, per germline (reference sequence). CDR3 length: 15 residues. The CDR3 coding sequence is TGTGCCAGCAGCTTGGGCCGGGACAGGGATGAAAAACTGTTTTTT. This sequence encodes CASSLGRDRDEKLFF.

In DNA, the CDR3 is TGTGCCAGCGGCGGGGACAGAACTTTCACACACGAGCAGTACTTC. The encoded protein is CASGGDRTFTHEQYF. The V and J genes are TRBV6-5 and TRBJ2-7; D is possibly TRBD1 (7 bases). Germline CDR1 reads MNHEY; CDR2 reads SVGAGI. V gave up 8 bases and J gave up 5 bases, with 22 bases separating them. This CDR3 spans 15 amino acids.

The CDR3 nucleotides read TGTGCCAGCAGTTACAGGGAGGGAAGTGAAAAACTGTTTTTT. As protein: CASSYREGSEKLFF. V and J are TRBV27 and TRBJ1-4, with D possibly being TRBD1 (6 bases). Between the trimmed V and J ends, which lost 4 bases and 7 bases, there was a span of 13 bases. The CDR3 spans 14 residues. Germline CDR1 is MNHEY and CDR2 is SMNVEV (reference sequence).

The chain uses TRBV4-3 and TRBJ2-1; 10 bases align to TRBD2. Germline CDR1 reads LGHNA; CDR2 reads YSLEER. V was pared by 4 bases and J by 9 bases, with 6 bases of the junction left unmatched. The CDR3 runs to 14 residues. CDR3 protein: CASSPLAGRGEQFF. CDR3 bases: TGCGCCAGCAGCCCACTAGCGGGGAGGGGTGAGCAGTTCTTC.